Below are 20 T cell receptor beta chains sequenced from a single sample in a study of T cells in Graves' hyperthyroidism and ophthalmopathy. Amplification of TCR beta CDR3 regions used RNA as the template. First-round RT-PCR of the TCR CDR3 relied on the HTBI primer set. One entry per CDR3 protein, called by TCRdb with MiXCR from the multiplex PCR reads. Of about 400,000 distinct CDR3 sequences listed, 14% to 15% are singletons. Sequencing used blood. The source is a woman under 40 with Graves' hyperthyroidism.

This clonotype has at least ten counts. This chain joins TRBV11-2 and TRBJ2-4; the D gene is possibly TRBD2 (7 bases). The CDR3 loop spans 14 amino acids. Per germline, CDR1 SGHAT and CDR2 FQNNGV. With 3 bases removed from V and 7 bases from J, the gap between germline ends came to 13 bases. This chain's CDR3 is CASSFEGGANIQYF. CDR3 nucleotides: TGTGCCAGCAGCTTTGAGGGGGGGGCGAACATTCAGTACTTC.

CDR3 region: CAISDTSYISYNEQFF. The CDR3 DNA follows: TGTGCCATCAGTGATACGAGCTACATCTCCTACAATGAGCAGTTCTTC. The chain links TRBV10-3 to TRBJ2-1; D unclear. Germline assignment: CDR1 ENHRY and CDR2 SYGVKD. The CDR3 runs to 16 residues. V was pared by 3 bases and J by 0 bases, with 12 bases between.

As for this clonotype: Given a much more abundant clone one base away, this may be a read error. The CDR3: CSVPFDNEQFF. The CDR3 region has the DNA TGCAGTGTCCCCTTTGACAATGAGCAGTTCTTC. V is TRBV20-1 and J is TRBJ2-1, with D uncertain. The germline V gene has CDR1 DFQATT and CDR2 SNEGSKA (reference sequence). The CDR3 runs to 11 residues. Trimming pared 7 bases from V and 5 bases from J, leaving 9 bases between.

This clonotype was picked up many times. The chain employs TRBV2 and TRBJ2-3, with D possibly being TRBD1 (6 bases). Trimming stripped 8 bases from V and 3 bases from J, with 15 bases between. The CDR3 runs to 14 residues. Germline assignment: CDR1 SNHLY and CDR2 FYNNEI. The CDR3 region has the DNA TGTGCCAGCGGGATAGGGGGTTTAACAGATACGCAGTATTTT. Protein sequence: CASGIGGLTDTQYF. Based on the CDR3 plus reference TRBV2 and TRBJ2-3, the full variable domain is EPEVTQTPSHQVTQMGQEVILRCVPISNHLYFYWYRQILGQKVEFLVSFYNNEISEKSEIFDDQFSVERPDGSNFTLKIRSTKLEDSAMYFCASGIGGLTDTQYFGPGTRLTVL.

The CDR3 reads CASSYSGLAGEQNEQFF. CDR3 coding DNA: TGTGCCAGCAGTTACTCGGGACTAGCGGGAGAGCAAAATGAGCAGTTCTTC. This rearrangement joins TRBV6-2 or TRBV6-3 to TRBJ2-1, with 14 bases fitting TRBD2. The CDR3 contains 17 residues. Germline trimming cut 0 bases from V and 7 bases from J; bases unmatched to any gene: 5. Germline CDR1 and CDR2: MNHEY and SVGEGT.

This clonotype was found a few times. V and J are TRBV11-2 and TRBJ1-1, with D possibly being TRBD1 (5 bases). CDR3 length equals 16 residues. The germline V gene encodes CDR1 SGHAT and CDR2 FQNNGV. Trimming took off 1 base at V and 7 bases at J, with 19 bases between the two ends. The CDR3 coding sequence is TGTGCCAGCAGCTTAGTCGGAAGGGGTGGGCAGGATGAAGCTTTCTTT. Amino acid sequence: CASSLVGRGGQDEAFF. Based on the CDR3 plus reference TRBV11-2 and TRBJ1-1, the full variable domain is EAGVAQSPRYKIIEKRQSVAFWCNPISGHATLYWYQQILGQGPKLLIQFQNNGVVDDSQLPKDRFSAERLKGVDSTLKIQPAKLEDSAVYLCASSLVGRGGQDEAFFGQGTRLTVV.

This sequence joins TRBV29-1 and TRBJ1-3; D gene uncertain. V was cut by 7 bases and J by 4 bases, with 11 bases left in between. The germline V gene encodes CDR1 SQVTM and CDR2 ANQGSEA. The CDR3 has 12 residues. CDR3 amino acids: CSATQTGNTIYF. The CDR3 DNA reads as TGCAGCGCAACCCAAACAGGAAACACCATATATTTT.

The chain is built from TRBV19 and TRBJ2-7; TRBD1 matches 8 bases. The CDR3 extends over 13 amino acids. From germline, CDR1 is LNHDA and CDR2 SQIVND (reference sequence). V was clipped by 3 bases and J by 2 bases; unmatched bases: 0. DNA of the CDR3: TGTGCCAGTAGTATGGACAGGGCCTACGAGCAGTACTTC. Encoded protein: CASSMDRAYEQYF.

CDR3 DNA: TGTGCCAGCAGGATTGACAACACGAACACCGGGGAGCTGTTTTTT. Residues: CASRIDNTNTGELFF. The chain joins TRBV6-2 or TRBV6-3 to TRBJ2-2; D call uncertain. The V gene's germline CDR1 is MNHEY and CDR2 SVGEGT. The CDR3 spans 15 residues. V lost 6 bases and J lost 0, with 11 bases in between.

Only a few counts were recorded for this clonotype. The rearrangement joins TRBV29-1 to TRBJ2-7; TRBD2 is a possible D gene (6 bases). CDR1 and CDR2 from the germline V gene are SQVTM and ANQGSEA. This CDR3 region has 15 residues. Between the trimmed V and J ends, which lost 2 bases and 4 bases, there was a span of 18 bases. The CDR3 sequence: CSVESQGGVEYEQYF. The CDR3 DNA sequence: TGCAGCGTTGAATCGCAGGGAGGAGTCGAATACGAGCAGTACTTC.

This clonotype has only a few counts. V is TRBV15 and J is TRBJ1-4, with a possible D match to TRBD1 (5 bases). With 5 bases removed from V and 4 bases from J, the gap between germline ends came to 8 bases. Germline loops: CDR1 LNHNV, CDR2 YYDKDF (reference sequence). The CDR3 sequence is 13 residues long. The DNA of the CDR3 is TGTGCCACCAGCTTCGACAGTAATGAAAAACTGTTTTTT. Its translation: CATSFDSNEKLFF.

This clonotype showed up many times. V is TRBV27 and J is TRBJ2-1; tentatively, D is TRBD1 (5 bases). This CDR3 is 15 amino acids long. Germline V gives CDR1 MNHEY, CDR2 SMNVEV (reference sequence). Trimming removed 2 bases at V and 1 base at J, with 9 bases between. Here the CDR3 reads CASSLIGESYNEQFF. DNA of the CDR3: TGTGCCAGCAGTTTAATAGGGGAATCCTACAATGAGCAGTTCTTC.

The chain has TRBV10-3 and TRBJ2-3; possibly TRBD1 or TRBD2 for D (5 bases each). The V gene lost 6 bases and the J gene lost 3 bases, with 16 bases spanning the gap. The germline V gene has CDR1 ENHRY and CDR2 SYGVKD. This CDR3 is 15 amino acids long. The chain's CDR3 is CAIRGEFAITDTQYF. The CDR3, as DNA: TGTGCCATCAGGGGGGAATTTGCCATAACAGATACGCAGTATTTT.

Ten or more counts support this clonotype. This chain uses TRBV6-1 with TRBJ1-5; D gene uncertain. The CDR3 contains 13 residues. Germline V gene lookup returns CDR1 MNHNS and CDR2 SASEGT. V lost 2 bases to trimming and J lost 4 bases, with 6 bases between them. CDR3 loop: CASSESANQPQHF. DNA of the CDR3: TGTGCCAGCAGTGAATCCGCGAATCAGCCCCAGCATTTT.

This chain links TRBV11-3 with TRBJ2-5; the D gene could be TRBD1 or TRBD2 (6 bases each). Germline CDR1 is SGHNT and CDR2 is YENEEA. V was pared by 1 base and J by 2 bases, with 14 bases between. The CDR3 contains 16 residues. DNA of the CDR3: TGTGCCAGCAGCTTAGTAGGTGGAGGGACACAAGAGACCCAGTACTTC. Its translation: CASSLVGGGTQETQYF.

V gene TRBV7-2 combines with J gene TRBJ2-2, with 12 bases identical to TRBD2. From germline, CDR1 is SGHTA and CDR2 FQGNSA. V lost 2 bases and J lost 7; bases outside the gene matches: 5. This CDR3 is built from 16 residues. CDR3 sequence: CASSLLLAGGSGELFF. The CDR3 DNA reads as TGTGCCAGCAGCTTACTCCTAGCGGGGGGGAGCGGGGAGCTGTTTTTT.

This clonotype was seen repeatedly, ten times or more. This CDR3 reads CAWRTDTNTEAFF. DNA of the CDR3: TGTGCCTGGAGGACGGACACCAACACTGAAGCTTTCTTT. This sequence joins TRBV30 and TRBJ1-1; TRBD1 is a possible D gene (5 bases). The CDR3 contains 13 residues. V lost 3 bases and J 2 bases, leaving 10 bases between the germline ends. Per the germline V gene, CDR1 is GTSNPN and CDR2 is SVGIG (reference sequence).

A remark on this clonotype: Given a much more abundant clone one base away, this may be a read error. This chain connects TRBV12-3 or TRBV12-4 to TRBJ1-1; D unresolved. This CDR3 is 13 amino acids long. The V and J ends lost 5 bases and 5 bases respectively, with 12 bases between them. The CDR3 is CASSLKQRTEAFF. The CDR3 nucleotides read TGTGCCAGCAGTCTCAAACAGAGAACTGAAGCTTTCTTT.

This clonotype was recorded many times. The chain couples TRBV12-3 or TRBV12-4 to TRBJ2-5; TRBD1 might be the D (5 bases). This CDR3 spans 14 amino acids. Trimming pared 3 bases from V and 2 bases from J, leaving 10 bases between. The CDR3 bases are TGTGCCAGCAGTTTTTGGCCAGGGCAAGAGACCCAGTACTTC. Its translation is CASSFWPGQETQYF.

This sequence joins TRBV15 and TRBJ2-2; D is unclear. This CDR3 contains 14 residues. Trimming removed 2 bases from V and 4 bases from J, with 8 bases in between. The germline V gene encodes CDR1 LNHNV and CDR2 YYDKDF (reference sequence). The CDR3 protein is CATSRSQITGELFF. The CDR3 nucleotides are TGTGCCACCAGCAGATCTCAAATCACCGGGGAGCTGTTTTTT.